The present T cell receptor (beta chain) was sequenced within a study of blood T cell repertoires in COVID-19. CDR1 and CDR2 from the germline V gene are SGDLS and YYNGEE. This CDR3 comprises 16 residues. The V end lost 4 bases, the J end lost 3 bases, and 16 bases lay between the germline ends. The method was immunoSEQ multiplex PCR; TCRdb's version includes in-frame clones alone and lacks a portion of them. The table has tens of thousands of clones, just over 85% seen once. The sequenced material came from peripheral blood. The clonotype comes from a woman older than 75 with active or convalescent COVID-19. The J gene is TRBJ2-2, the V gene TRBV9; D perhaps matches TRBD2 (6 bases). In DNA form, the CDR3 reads TGTGCCAGCAGCCCCGGGTGGGGGGAAGACACCGGGGAGCTGTTTTTT. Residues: CASSPGWGEDTGELFF.